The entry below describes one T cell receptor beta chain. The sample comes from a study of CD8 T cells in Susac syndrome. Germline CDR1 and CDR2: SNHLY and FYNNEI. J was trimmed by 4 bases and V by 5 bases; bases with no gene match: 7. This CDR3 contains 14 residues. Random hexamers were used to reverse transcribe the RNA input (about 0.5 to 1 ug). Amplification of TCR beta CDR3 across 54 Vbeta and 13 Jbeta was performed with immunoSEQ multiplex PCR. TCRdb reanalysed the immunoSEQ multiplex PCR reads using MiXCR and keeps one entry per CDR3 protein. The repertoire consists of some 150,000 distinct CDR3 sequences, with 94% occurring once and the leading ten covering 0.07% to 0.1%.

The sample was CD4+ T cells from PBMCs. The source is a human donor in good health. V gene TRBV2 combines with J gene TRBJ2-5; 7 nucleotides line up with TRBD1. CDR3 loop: CASSYRGGGETQYF. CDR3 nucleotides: TGTGCCAGCAGTTACAGGGGTGGGGGAGAGACCCAGTACTTC.